This T cell receptor (beta chain) comes out of a study of spatial heterogeneity in lung cancer. Study summary: A unique TCR and UMI combination showed up more than ten times in raw reads, on average. Study outcomes and limitations: Ubiquitous expanded tumor TCRs showed up in blood more at resection than follow-up.

A note on this clonotype: Its cognate antigen is unknown.

Every TCR cDNA molecule bore its own unique molecular identifier. TCRdb itself ran the 5' RACE reads through MiXCR, one entry per CDR3 protein. Here the sample spans more than 65,000 distinct CDR3 sequences, about 12% being singletons. Time point described: sample taken at primary tumor resection. Unsorted tumor, nontumor lung tissue or cryopreserved PBMC supplied the whole RNA. The clonotype comes from a male donor with early-stage non-small cell lung cancer. Material: PBMCs, obtained at surgery.

The DNA for the CDR3 is TGTGCCTGGAGTGTAGCCAACCGGGGGGGAGGCCAGTACTTC. This encodes CAWSVANRGGGQYF. The chain combines TRBV30 with TRBJ2-5; the match to TRBD2 covers 8 bases. With V trimmed by 0 bases and J by 10 bases, 10 bases remained unmatched. CDR3 length: 14 residues. Per the germline V gene, CDR1 is GTSNPN and CDR2 is SVGIG (reference sequence).